Each of the 25 T cell receptor beta chains below was sequenced from the same sample in a study of shared clonotypes between healthy human individuals (dated by TCRdb to 2020 to 2022). The library relied on the immunoSEQ multiplex PCR assay. Not all clones reach the TCRdb copy of this immuneACCESS table, which keeps in-frame sequences only. Checked studies attribute under half of the gap to unresolved V genes and leave the rest unexplained. In this sample the table shows about 300,000 clones, over 65% of which occur a single time. The top ten clones comprise 9% to 12% of the sample. Specimen: memory CD4+ T cells sorted from blood. The sample's cell subset or site label, decoded: CD45RA-negative fraction. These receptors were obtained from a man under 40 in good health.

This chain joins TRBV18 and TRBJ2-7, with D perhaps TRBD1 (6 bases). This CDR3 spans 14 amino acids. Germline V gives CDR1 KGHSH, CDR2 LQKENI. Trimming removed 1 base from V and 3 bases from J, with 10 bases in between. CDR3 nucleotide sequence: TGTGCCAGCTCACCACAGGACAGTAACTACGAGCAGTACTTC. It codes for CASSPQDSNYEQYF.

A few counts support this clone. Other nucleotide sequences from this sample produce the same CDR3. The chain links TRBV5-4 to TRBJ2-6; D is unclear. V was cut by 4 bases and J by 4 bases, with 9 bases left in between. The CDR3 is made up of 14 amino acids. From germline, CDR1 is SGHNT and CDR2 YYREEE (reference sequence). CDR3 sequence: CASSLPSGANVLTF. The CDR3 DNA reads as TGTGCCAGCAGCCTTCCATCCGGGGCCAACGTCCTGACTTTC.

The genes are TRBV10-2 and TRBJ2-1; TRBD2 agrees at 12 bases. With V trimmed by 4 bases and J by 4 bases, 2 bases remained unmatched. Germline CDR1 WSHSY, CDR2 SAAADI. The CDR3 length is 15 residues. The CDR3 DNA is TGCGCCAGCAGTGTGGGACTAGCGGGTTACAATGAGCAGTTCTTC. Translating it yields CASSVGLAGYNEQFF.

The genes are TRBV25-1 and TRBJ1-5; tentatively, D is TRBD1 (5 bases). The CDR3 contains 13 residues. V dropped 1 base and J dropped 6 bases, with 7 bases sitting between them. Germline V lookup: CDR1 MGHDK, CDR2 SYGVNS. CDR3 sequence: CASSESGLQPQHF. DNA of the CDR3: TGTGCCAGCAGTGAATCAGGGCTTCAGCCCCAGCATTTT.

Note on this clone: This CDR3 is also generated by other DNA sequences in the sample. The chain links TRBV28 to TRBJ2-1; TRBD2 is a possible D gene (5 bases). The CDR3 totals 11 residues. Germline CDR1 MDHEN, CDR2 SYDVKM. V was clipped by 5 bases and J by 9 bases, with 8 bases between them. In DNA, the CDR3 is TGTGCCAGCAGTCCTCGGGGTGAGCAGTTCTTC. Translation: CASSPRGEQFF.

J is TRBJ2-2 and V is TRBV7-7; D is unresolved. Trimming stripped 0 bases from V and 1 base from J, with 3 bases between. Looked up from germline, CDR1 is SSHAT and CDR2 is FNYEAQ (reference sequence). This CDR3 spans 14 amino acids. This chain's CDR3 is CASSLAGNTGELFF. CDR3 DNA: TGTGCCAGCAGCTTAGCCGGGAACACCGGGGAGCTGTTTTTT.

This chain links TRBV19 with TRBJ2-3; D call uncertain. Germline loops: CDR1 LNHDA, CDR2 SQIVND (reference sequence). The V end lost 6 bases, the J end lost 0 bases, and 10 bases lay between the germline ends. The CDR3 loop spans 14 amino acids. CDR3 sequence: CASRVGTSTDTQYF. Written as DNA, the CDR3 is TGTGCCAGTAGGGTTGGAACTAGCACAGATACGCAGTATTTT.

V gene TRBV25-1 combines with J gene TRBJ2-7; 9 bases are a match to TRBD2. J gave up 4 bases and V 5 bases, and 9 bases lay outside the gene matches. The CDR3 runs to 15 residues. CDR1 MGHDK and CDR2 SYGVNS come from the germline V gene. In DNA, the CDR3 is TGTGCCAGCAGTCAGTCTCTAGCGGGATTGTACGAGCAGTACTTC. Amino acid sequence: CASSQSLAGLYEQYF.

This clone was detected only a few times. The V and J genes are TRBV18 and TRBJ2-6; no definite D call. This CDR3 region has 17 residues. Trimming removed 5 bases from V and 0 bases from J, with 14 bases in between. Germline V gives CDR1 KGHSH, CDR2 LQKENI. CDR3 amino acids: CASSVSGPNSGANVLTF. CDR3 sequence (DNA): TGTGCCAGCTCAGTCAGTGGACCGAACTCTGGGGCCAACGTCCTGACTTTC. Combining the CDR3 with reference TRBV18 and TRBJ2-6 gives the whole variable domain NAGVMQNPRHLVRRRGQEARLRCSPMKGHSHVYWYRQLPEEGLKFMVYLQKENIIDESGMPKERFSAEFPKEGPSILRIQQVVRGDSAAYFCASSVSGPNSGANVLTFGAGSRLTVL.

This chain joins TRBV11-3 and TRBJ2-3; D remains unclear. The V and J ends lost 4 bases and 5 bases respectively, with 13 bases between them. The CDR3 totals 14 residues. Looked up from germline, CDR1 is SGHNT and CDR2 is YENEEA. The CDR3 DNA is TGTGCCAGCAGCTCCCGGGCGGCGGAAGATACGCAGTATTTT. Translation: CASSSRAAEDTQYF.

The rearrangement links TRBV30 to TRBJ2-1; D is unresolved. V lost 5 bases and J 11 bases, leaving 22 bases between the germline ends. This CDR3 has 14 amino acids. Germline values: CDR1 GTSNPN, CDR2 SVGIG (reference sequence). Written as DNA, the CDR3 is TGTGCCTGGGGGAATCAAATGGGCCTTAGTAAGCAGTTCTTC. Translation gives CAWGNQMGLSKQFF. The variable domain in full, completed from reference TRBV30 and TRBJ2-1, reads SQTIHQWPATLVQPVGSPLSLECTVEGTSNPNLYWYRQAAGRGLQLLFYSVGIGQISSEVPQNLSASRPQDRQFILSSKKLLLSDSGFYLCAWGNQMGLSKQFFGPGTRLTVL.

The chain is built from TRBV5-1 and TRBJ2-5, with 9 nucleotides matching TRBD1. After removal of 1 base from V and 5 bases from J, the junction contained 15 bases not matched to a gene. Germline V lookup: CDR1 SGHRS, CDR2 YFSETQ. The CDR3 runs 18 residues. The CDR3 is CASSLSPTGGGGPETQYF. The DNA for the CDR3 is TGCGCCAGCAGCTTGTCCCCCACAGGGGGCGGCGGTCCGGAGACCCAGTACTTC.

The V gene is TRBV6-1, the J gene TRBJ2-3; D is ambiguous. Germline V gene lookup returns CDR1 MNHNS and CDR2 SASEGT. Trimming pared 6 bases from V and 6 bases from J, leaving 7 bases between. This CDR3 region has 11 residues. The CDR3 DNA sequence: TGTGCCAGCAGCGCCGTCGATACGCAGTATTTT. Its protein is CASSAVDTQYF.

On this clone itself: This sample also contains other DNA sequences that code for the same CDR3. The chain carries TRBV19 and TRBJ1-3; D perhaps matches TRBD1 (5 bases). The CDR3 has 15 residues. V was clipped by 3 bases and J by 0 bases, with 9 bases between them. Germline V lookup: CDR1 LNHDA, CDR2 SQIVND (reference sequence). CDR3 in DNA: TGTGCCAGTAGTATCCCCCAGGGCTCTGGAAACACCATATATTTT. Its translation: CASSIPQGSGNTIYF.

The V call is TRBV19, the J call TRBJ2-2; 7 bases align to TRBD1. Germline V gene lookup returns CDR1 LNHDA and CDR2 SQIVND (reference sequence). The CDR3 has 17 amino acids. J gave up 0 bases and V 5 bases, and 9 bases lay outside the gene matches. This CDR3 reads CASSFATGTANTGELFF. The DNA of the CDR3 is TGTGCCAGTAGTTTCGCGACCGGGACAGCGAACACCGGGGAGCTGTTTTTT.

This clone showed up just once. The chain uses TRBV9 and TRBJ2-7, with a weak D call TRBD2 (5 bases). CDR3 size: 15 residues. The V and J ends lost 3 bases and 3 bases respectively, with 16 bases between them. Germline assignment: CDR1 SGDLS and CDR2 YYNGEE. The CDR3 nucleotides read TGTGCCAGCAGCGGAGGACGAAATCGGGGCTACGAGCAGTACTTC. Translated, it gives CASSGGRNRGYEQYF.

This clone appeared once. The chain has TRBV28 and TRBJ2-3; no definite D call. Trimming took off 10 bases at V and 0 bases at J, with 11 bases between the two ends. Per the germline V gene, CDR1 is MDHEN and CDR2 is SYDVKM. The CDR3 totals 13 residues. The CDR3 protein is CATPGNSTDTQYF. For the CDR3, the DNA is TGTGCCACCCCGGGCAACAGCACAGATACGCAGTATTTT.

The genes are TRBV6-5 and TRBJ2-5; 7 positions agree with TRBD2. The V gene end was trimmed by 5 bases and the J gene end by 4 bases; junction bases not matched to a gene: 7. The germline V gene has CDR1 MNHEY and CDR2 SVGAGI. The CDR3 is 14 amino acids. The chain's CDR3 is CASSTQLASETQYF. The CDR3 DNA follows: TGTGCCAGCAGTACCCAACTAGCGTCAGAGACCCAGTACTTC.

This clone came up a few times. The chain is built from TRBV6-6 and TRBJ1-1, with 8 bases that match TRBD1. Germline trimming cut 2 bases from V and 7 bases from J; bases unmatched to any gene: 9. This CDR3 region has 15 residues. CDR1 is MNHNY and CDR2 is SVGAGI in the germline V gene (reference sequence). The CDR3 sequence: CASSYTPTGAIEAFF. CDR3 DNA sequence: TGTGCCAGCAGTTACACACCGACAGGGGCTATTGAAGCTTTCTTT.

The V call is TRBV14, the J call TRBJ1-1, with 8 bases identical to TRBD1. CDR3 length: 12 residues. The V segment lost 2 bases and the J segment 11 bases; nucleotides outside the gene matches: 4. Germline V CDR1 and CDR2: SGHDN, FVKESK. The CDR3 nucleotides read TGTGCCAGCAGCCAAAACAGGGACAGGGCTTTCTTT. Translated: CASSQNRDRAFF.

The genes are TRBV7-9 and TRBJ2-3, with 9 bases that match TRBD1. The germline CDR1 and CDR2 sequences are SEHNR and FQNEAQ (reference sequence). The CDR3 has 13 residues. The V and J ends lost 10 bases and 1 base, in that order; junction bases with no gene match: 3. The CDR3 DNA follows: TGTGCCACGGGGGACAGGGGCACAGATACGCAGTATTTT. Protein: CATGDRGTDTQYF.

V is TRBV6-5 and J is TRBJ2-7; 7 bases are a match to TRBD2. V shed 6 bases and J 12 bases; nucleotides not matched to a gene: 20. This CDR3 spans 15 amino acids. Germline CDR1 reads MNHEY; CDR2 reads SVGAGI. The CDR3 reads CASRNPAAGPLSLYF. Here the CDR3 DNA reads TGTGCCAGCAGGAATCCTGCAGCGGGACCGCTTTCTCTGTACTTC.

CDR3 sequence reads: CASAGVGRETQYF. Here the CDR3 DNA reads TGTGCCAGCGCTGGAGTCGGTAGAGAGACCCAGTACTTC. V and J are TRBV7-8 and TRBJ2-5, with no clear D. CDR1 and CDR2 from the germline V gene are SGHVS and FQNEAQ. This CDR3 contains 13 residues. V shed 8 bases and J shed 4 bases, with 14 bases lying between them.

The rearrangement uses TRBV9 and TRBJ2-3, with D uncertain. Germline-derived CDR1 and CDR2 are SGDLS and YYNGEE. The CDR3 length is 15 residues. Trimming stripped 2 bases from V and 0 bases from J, with 10 bases between. The CDR3 loop is CASSVMRTSTDTQYF. In DNA, the CDR3 is TGTGCCAGCAGCGTGATGCGGACGAGCACAGATACGCAGTATTTT.

This rearrangement joins TRBV30 to TRBJ1-5; D is uncertain. V was cut by 3 bases and J by 3 bases, with 9 bases left in between. This CDR3 region has 13 residues. Germline loops: CDR1 GTSNPN, CDR2 SVGIG (reference sequence). The CDR3 DNA sequence: TGTGCCTGGAGCCTTCTAAACAATCAGCCCCAGCATTTT. Protein: CAWSLLNNQPQHF.